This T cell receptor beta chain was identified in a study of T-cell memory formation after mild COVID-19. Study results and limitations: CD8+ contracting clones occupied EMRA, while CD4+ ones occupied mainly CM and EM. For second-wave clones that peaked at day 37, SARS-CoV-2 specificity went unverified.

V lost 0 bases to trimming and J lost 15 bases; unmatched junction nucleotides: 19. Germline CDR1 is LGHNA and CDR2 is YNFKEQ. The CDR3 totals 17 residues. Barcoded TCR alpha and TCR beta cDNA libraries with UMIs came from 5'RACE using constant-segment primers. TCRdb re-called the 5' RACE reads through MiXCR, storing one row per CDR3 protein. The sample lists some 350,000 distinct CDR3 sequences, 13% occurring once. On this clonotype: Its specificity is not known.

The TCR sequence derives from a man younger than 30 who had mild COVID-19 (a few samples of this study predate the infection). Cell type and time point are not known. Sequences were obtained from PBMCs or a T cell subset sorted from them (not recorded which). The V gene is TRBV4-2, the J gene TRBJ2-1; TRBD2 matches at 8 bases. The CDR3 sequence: CASSQDLASGLVRRGFF. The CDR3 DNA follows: TGTGCCAGCAGCCAAGATCTCGCGTCGGGACTAGTACGGCGGGGGTTCTTC.